One sample yielded the 2 T cell receptor beta chains listed below, sequenced in a study of T cell changes during pregnancy in multiple sclerosis. Only in-frame clones appear in the TCRdb table, and some are missing; sequencing was by immunoSEQ multiplex PCR. This sample has approximately 30,000 clones, with roughly 91% found just once. The input for sequencing was CD8+ T cells from peripheral blood mononuclear cells, taken before pregnancy. Every receptor here comes from a female donor with multiple sclerosis, enrolled in a pregnancy study.

There are a few counts of this clone. This chain joins TRBV9 and TRBJ2-1, with 8 positions matching TRBD1. Trimming at V came to 5 bases and at J to 6 bases, leaving 4 bases not matched to a gene. Per germline, CDR1 SGDLS and CDR2 YYNGEE. The CDR3 loop spans 13 amino acids. CDR3 in DNA: TGTGCCAGCAGTGGCGGACAGGGCAATGAGCAGTTCTTC. Protein product: CASSGGQGNEQFF. The variable domain in full, completed from reference TRBV9 and TRBJ2-1, reads DSGVTQTPKHLITATGQRVTLRCSPRSGDLSVYWYQQSLDQGLQFLIQYYNGEERAKGNILERFSAQQFPDLHSELNLSSLELGDSALYFCASSGGQGNEQFFGPGTRLTVL.

This rearrangement joins TRBV2 to TRBJ2-1; 9 bases map to TRBD2. This CDR3 contains 15 residues. Unmatched junction bases numbered 8, after V lost 6 bases and J lost 5 bases. The V gene's germline CDR1 is SNHLY and CDR2 FYNNEI. The CDR3 spells CASSRGLALDNEQFF. CDR3 sequence (DNA): TGTGCCAGCAGCCGCGGACTAGCGTTAGACAATGAGCAGTTCTTC.